This T cell receptor beta chain was profiled in a study of PD-1 blockade in classical Hodgkin lymphoma. Patients all relapsed after autologous stem cell transplantation, and there was variation in brentuximab vedotin exposure. Profiling relied on immunoSEQ multiplex PCR, and the TCRdb table lists in-frame clones only, not all of them. The sample records 30,000 to 45,000 clones, 69% being singletons. The CDR3 length is 16 residues. Losses at the gene ends were 4 bases for V and 6 bases for J; bases not matched to a gene: 9. Germline V lookup: CDR1 MDHEN, CDR2 SYDVKM. The chain links TRBV28 to TRBJ2-1; 10 positions match TRBD1. The source material was peripheral blood mononuclear cells (PBMCs), sampled before the second cycle of nivolumab. The clonotype was recovered from a human donor with classical Hodgkin lymphoma. The CDR3 loop reads CASSSPGTGAINEQFF. Written as DNA, the CDR3 is TGTGCCAGCAGTTCACCCGGGACAGGGGCAATCAATGAGCAGTTCTTC.